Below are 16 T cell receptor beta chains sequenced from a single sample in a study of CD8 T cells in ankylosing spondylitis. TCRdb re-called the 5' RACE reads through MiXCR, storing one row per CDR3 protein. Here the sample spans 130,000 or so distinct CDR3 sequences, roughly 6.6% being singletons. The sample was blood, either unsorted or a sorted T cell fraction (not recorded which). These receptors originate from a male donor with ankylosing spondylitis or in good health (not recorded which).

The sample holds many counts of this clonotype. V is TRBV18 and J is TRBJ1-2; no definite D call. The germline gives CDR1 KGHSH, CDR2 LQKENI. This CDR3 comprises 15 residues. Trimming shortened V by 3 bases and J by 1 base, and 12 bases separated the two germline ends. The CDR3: CASSPAASLNYGYTF. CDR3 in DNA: TGTGCCAGCTCACCGGCAGCATCTCTTAACTATGGCTACACCTTC.

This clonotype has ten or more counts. The CDR3, as DNA: TGCGCCAGCAGCTGGGGACTGGATATCGGGGAGCTGTTTTTT. It is translated as CASSWGLDIGELFF. The rearrangement joins TRBV5-1 to TRBJ2-2; TRBD2 might be the D (6 bases). Trimming pared 3 bases from V and 7 bases from J, leaving 13 bases between. Germline V lookup: CDR1 SGHRS, CDR2 YFSETQ. The CDR3 has 14 residues.

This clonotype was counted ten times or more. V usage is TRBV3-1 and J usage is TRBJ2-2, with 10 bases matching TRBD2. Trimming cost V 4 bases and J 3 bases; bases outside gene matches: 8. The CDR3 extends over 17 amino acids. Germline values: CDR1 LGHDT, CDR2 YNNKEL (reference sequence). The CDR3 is CASSLVSGGVDTGELFF. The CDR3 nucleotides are TGTGCCAGCAGCCTAGTAAGCGGGGGGGTCGACACCGGGGAGCTGTTTTTT.

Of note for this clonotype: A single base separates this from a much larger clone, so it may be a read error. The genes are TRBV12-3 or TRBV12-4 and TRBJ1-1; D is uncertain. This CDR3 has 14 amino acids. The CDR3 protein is CASSFGEPNAEAFF. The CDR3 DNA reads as TGTGCCAGCAGTTTTGGTGAACCGAACGCTGAAGCTTTCTTT.

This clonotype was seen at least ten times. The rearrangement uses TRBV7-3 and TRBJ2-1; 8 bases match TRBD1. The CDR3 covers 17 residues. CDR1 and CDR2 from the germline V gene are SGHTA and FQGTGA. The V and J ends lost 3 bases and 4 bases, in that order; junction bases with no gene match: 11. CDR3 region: CASSFGAGGSGYNEQFF. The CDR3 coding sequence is TGTGCCAGCAGCTTCGGCGCAGGGGGCTCGGGATACAATGAGCAGTTCTTC.

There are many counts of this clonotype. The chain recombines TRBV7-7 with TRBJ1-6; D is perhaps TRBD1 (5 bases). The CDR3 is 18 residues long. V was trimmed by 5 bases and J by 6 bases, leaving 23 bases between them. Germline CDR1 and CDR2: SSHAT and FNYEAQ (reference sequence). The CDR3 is CASSHQLGDLLINSPLHF. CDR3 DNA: TGTGCCAGCAGCCACCAGCTGGGGGACCTCCTAATTAATTCACCCCTCCACTTT.

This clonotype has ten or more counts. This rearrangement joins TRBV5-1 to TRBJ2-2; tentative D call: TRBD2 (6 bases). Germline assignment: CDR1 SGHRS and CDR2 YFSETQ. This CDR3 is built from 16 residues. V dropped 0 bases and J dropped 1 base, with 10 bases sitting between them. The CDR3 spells CASSLAPSENTGELFF. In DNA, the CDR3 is TGCGCCAGCAGCTTGGCGCCTAGCGAGAACACCGGGGAGCTGTTTTTT.

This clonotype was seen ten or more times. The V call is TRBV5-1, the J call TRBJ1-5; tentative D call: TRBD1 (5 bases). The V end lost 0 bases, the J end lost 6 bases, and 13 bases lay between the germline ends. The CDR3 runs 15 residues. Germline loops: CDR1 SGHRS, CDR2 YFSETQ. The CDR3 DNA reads TGCGCCAGCAGCTTGGAGGCAGGGACGGCTCAGCCCCAGCATTTT. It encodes CASSLEAGTAQPQHF.

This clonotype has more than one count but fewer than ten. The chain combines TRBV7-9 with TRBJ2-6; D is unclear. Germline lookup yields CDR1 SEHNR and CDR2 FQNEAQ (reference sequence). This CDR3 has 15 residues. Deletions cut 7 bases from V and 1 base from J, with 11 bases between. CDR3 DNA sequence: TGTGCCAGCACCCCCTGGATTTCTGGGGCCAACGTCCTGACTTTC. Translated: CASTPWISGANVLTF.

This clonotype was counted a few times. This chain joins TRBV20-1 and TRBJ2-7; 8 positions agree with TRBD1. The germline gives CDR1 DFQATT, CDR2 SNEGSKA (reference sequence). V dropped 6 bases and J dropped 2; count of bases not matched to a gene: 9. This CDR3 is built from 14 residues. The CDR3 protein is CSAQGAGVTYEQYF. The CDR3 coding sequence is TGCAGTGCGCAGGGGGCAGGGGTCACCTACGAGCAGTACTTC.

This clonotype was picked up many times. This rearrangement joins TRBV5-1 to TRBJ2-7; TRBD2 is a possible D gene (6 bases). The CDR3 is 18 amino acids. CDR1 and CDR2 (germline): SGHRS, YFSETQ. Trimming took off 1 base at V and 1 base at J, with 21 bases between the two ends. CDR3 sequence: CASSLNGKATGESYEQYF. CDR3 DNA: TGCGCCAGCAGCTTGAACGGAAAGGCCACGGGGGAATCCTACGAGCAGTACTTC.

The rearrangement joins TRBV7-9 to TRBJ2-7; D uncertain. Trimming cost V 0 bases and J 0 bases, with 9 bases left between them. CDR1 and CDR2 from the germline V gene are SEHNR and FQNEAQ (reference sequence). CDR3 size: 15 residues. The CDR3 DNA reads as TGTGCCAGCAGCTTAGCCCCCGACAACTCCTACGAGCAGTACTTC. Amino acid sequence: CASSLAPDNSYEQYF.

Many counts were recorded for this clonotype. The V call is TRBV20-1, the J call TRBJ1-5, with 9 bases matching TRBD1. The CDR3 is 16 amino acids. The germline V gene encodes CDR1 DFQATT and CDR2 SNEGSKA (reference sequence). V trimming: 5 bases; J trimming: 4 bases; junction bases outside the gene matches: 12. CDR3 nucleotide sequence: TGCAGTGCTGAGGCTGTGGGGACAGGGATTAATCAGCCCCAGCATTTT. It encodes CSAEAVGTGINQPQHF.

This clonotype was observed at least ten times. CDR3 nucleotide sequence: TGTGCCAGCAGTTCCCCCCTGGGTACCACTGAAGCTTTCTTT. Encoded protein: CASSSPLGTTEAFF. The V and J genes are TRBV6-5 and TRBJ1-1; unclear D gene. Trimming pared 4 bases from V and 4 bases from J, leaving 13 bases between. From germline, CDR1 is MNHEY and CDR2 SVGAGI. The CDR3 loop spans 14 amino acids.

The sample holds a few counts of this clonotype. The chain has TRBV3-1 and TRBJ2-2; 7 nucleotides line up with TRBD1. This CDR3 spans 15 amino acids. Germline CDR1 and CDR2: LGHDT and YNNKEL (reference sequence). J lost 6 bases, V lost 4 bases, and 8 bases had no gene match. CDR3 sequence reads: CASSPQTGNPGELFF. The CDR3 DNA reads TGTGCCAGCAGCCCCCAGACAGGGAATCCCGGGGAGCTGTTTTTT.

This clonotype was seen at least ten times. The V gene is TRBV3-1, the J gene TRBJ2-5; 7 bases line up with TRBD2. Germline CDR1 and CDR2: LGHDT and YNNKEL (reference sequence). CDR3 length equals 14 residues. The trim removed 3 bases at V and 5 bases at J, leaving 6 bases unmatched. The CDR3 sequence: CASSQSTSSETQYF. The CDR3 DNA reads TGTGCCAGCAGCCAGTCGACTAGCTCGGAGACCCAGTACTTC.